A single sample gave rise to the 16 T cell receptor beta chains below, sequenced in a study of blood T cell repertoires in COVID-19. Repertoires were generated with immunoSEQ multiplex PCR, while TCRdb's copy carries only in-frame clones and drops some. The profile shows tens of thousands of clones, 82% of them singletons. Material: peripheral blood. These receptors were obtained from a woman aged 80 or over with acute or convalescent COVID-19.

DNA of the CDR3: TGTGCCATCAGTGACCCCGGGAGGGTAACCGGGGAGCTGTTTTTT. Residues: CAISDPGRVTGELFF. V is TRBV10-3 and J is TRBJ2-2; 8 bases map to TRBD2. The CDR3 runs 15 residues. Losses at the gene ends were 3 bases for V and 5 bases for J; bases not matched to a gene: 5. Germline V gene data show CDR1 as ENHRY and CDR2 as SYGVKD.

This clone was counted between two and nine times. This chain uses TRBV11-1 with TRBJ2-1; 10 nucleotides align to TRBD2. This CDR3 has 16 amino acids. Trimming took 6 bases from V and 8 from J; bases not matched to a gene: 13. Germline CDR1 is SGHAT and CDR2 is FQDESV (reference sequence). The CDR3 here is CASSFGLAGAGDEQFF. Here the CDR3 DNA reads TGTGCCAGCAGTTTTGGTCTAGCGGGGGCGGGGGATGAGCAGTTCTTC.

A few counts support this clone. The gene calls are TRBV5-4 and TRBJ1-2; no firm D call. V was clipped by 4 bases and J by 6 bases, with 10 bases between them. This CDR3 has 12 residues. Germline CDR1 reads SGHNT; CDR2 reads YYREEE (reference sequence). DNA of the CDR3: TGTGCCAGCAGCGCGGGTGGAGATGGCTACACCTTC. Its translation is CASSAGGDGYTF. Filled out from reference TRBV5-4 and TRBJ1-2, the complete variable domain reads ETGVTQSPTHLIKTRGQQVTLRCSSQSGHNTVSWYQQALGQGPQFIFQYYREEENGRGNFPPRFSGLQFPNYSSELNVNALELDDSALYLCASSAGGDGYTFGSGTRLTVV.

This clone has just one count. V usage is TRBV7-9 and J usage is TRBJ1-5; unclear D gene. Germline loops: CDR1 SEHNR, CDR2 FQNEAQ (reference sequence). This CDR3 is built from 14 residues. V was trimmed by 5 bases and J by 6 bases, leaving 14 bases between them. CDR3 loop: CASSEDGPGQPQHF. CDR3 bases: TGTGCCAGCAGCGAAGACGGCCCGGGTCAGCCCCAGCATTTT.

The V gene is TRBV6-5, the J gene TRBJ2-6; D may be TRBD2 (7 bases). The ends were cut back, 8 bases at V and 4 bases at J, with 15 bases in the middle. Germline V gene data show CDR1 as MNHEY and CDR2 as SVGAGI. The CDR3 spans 15 residues. The CDR3 loop reads CASHGEGEGANVLTF. The CDR3 coding sequence is TGTGCCAGCCATGGGGAGGGGGAAGGGGCCAACGTCCTGACTTTC.

In this sample, this clone turned up once. The genes are TRBV5-1 and TRBJ1-4; D gene ambiguous. This CDR3 spans 15 amino acids. Trimming took 0 bases from V and 7 from J, leaving 13 bases between them. The germline V gene has CDR1 SGHRS and CDR2 YFSETQ. Written as DNA, the CDR3 is TGCGCCAGCAGCTTGGGAGGGAATTCAGGTGAAAAACTGTTTTTT. It specifies CASSLGGNSGEKLFF.

J is TRBJ2-1 and V is TRBV9; 7 nucleotides agree with TRBD2. CDR1 and CDR2 from the germline V gene are SGDLS and YYNGEE. The CDR3 consists of 14 residues. V dropped 0 bases and J dropped 5; count of bases not matched to a gene: 2. The DNA of the CDR3 is TGTGCCAGCAGCGTAGGCGGGGGTGACAATGAGCAGTTCTTC. This codes for CASSVGGGDNEQFF.

J is TRBJ2-4 and V is TRBV6-1; D is possibly TRBD1 (5 bases). There are 15 residues in the CDR3. Trimming left V 2 bases short and J 4 bases short, with 12 bases between. Germline CDR1 is MNHNS and CDR2 is SASEGT. Here the CDR3 DNA reads TGTGCCAGCAGTGAACAGGGCAGGGTAAAAAACATTCAGTACTTC. Encoded protein: CASSEQGRVKNIQYF.

This chain connects TRBV7-6 to TRBJ1-1; D possibly corresponds to TRBD1 (5 bases). The V gene lost 1 base and the J gene lost 0 bases, with 6 bases spanning the gap. Per the germline V gene, CDR1 is SGHVS and CDR2 is FNYEAQ. The length of the CDR3 is 14 residues. The CDR3, as DNA: TGTGCCAGCAGCTTAGGACAGCTGAACACTGAAGCTTTCTTT. It specifies CASSLGQLNTEAFF.

The chain couples TRBV6-1 to TRBJ1-2; D gene unclear. This CDR3 comprises 14 residues. V lost 2 bases and J 2 bases, leaving 9 bases between the germline ends. The germline gives CDR1 MNHNS, CDR2 SASEGT. CDR3 in DNA: TGTGCCAGCAGTGAAAGTCCCAGGAACTATGGCTACACCTTC. This sequence encodes CASSESPRNYGYTF.

The rearrangement joins TRBV24-1 to TRBJ2-1; TRBD1 might be the D (5 bases). The CDR3 is 13 amino acids. V shed 10 bases and J shed 4 bases, with 13 bases lying between them. Germline V gene lookup returns CDR1 KGHDR and CDR2 SFDVKD. CDR3 in DNA: TGTGCCACACAACGGCAGGGTTACAATGAGCAGTTCTTC. Protein product: CATQRQGYNEQFF.

The chain joins TRBV19 to TRBJ2-3, with D possibly matching TRBD2 (7 bases). Per the germline V gene, CDR1 is LNHDA and CDR2 is SQIVND (reference sequence). V was clipped by 2 bases and J by 1 base, with 13 bases between them. The CDR3 loop spans 16 amino acids. This CDR3 reads CASSIIAGAGTDTQYF. CDR3 DNA: TGTGCCAGTAGTATAATCGCGGGGGCCGGCACAGATACGCAGTATTTT.

The chain uses TRBV27 and TRBJ1-2; D is unresolved. From germline, CDR1 is MNHEY and CDR2 SMNVEV (reference sequence). This CDR3 is built from 14 residues. Trimming took off 4 bases at V and 4 bases at J, with 13 bases between the two ends. CDR3 sequence (DNA): TGTGCCAGCAGTTATGGCCCGACGGGCTATGGCTACACCTTC. Its protein product is CASSYGPTGYGYTF.

The V and J genes are TRBV6-5 and TRBJ2-7; 8 bases fit TRBD2. The ends lost 5 bases at V and 2 bases at J; junction bases unmatched: 2. The length of the CDR3 is 13 residues. Germline V gene lookup returns CDR1 MNHEY and CDR2 SVGAGI. This CDR3 reads CASSRTSPYEQYF. In nucleotides, the CDR3 is TGTGCCAGCAGTCGGACTAGCCCCTACGAGCAGTACTTC.

The V and J genes are TRBV11-2 and TRBJ2-7; D remains ambiguous. V was shortened by 2 bases and J by 3 bases, with 2 bases between the two germline ends. The CDR3 contains 11 residues. Germline CDR1 and CDR2: SGHAT and FQNNGV. CDR3 sequence (DNA): TGTGCCAGCAGCTTACACTACGAGCAGTACTTC. Translating it yields CASSLHYEQYF.

The chain has TRBV19 and TRBJ2-7, with 9 positions matching TRBD1. The germline gives CDR1 LNHDA, CDR2 SQIVND (reference sequence). Trimming cost V 2 bases and J 4 bases; bases outside gene matches: 6. The CDR3 loop spans 15 amino acids. The CDR3, as DNA: TGTGCCAGTAGTATATCCGGGACAGGGCAGTACGAGCAGTACTTC. Translation gives CASSISGTGQYEQYF.